Listed below are T cell receptor beta chains from one sample, sequenced in a study of robustness of blood B and T cell sequencing. TCRdb re-derived calls from the PCR reads in MiXCR, one entry per CDR3 protein. The sample has over a thousand distinct CDR3 sequences, roughly 71% seen once. Sequencing was performed on peripheral blood. The receptor set was obtained from a human donor in good health. Each CDR3 is given with its conserved first and last residue. D genes are given only for firm matches. Expanded clones get a size class; other rows say once, few or many, or leave the size out.

NA,TRBJ2-1,NA,13,TRBV20-1,TGCAGTGCTAGAGGCGGGGACACCAATGAGCAGTTCTTC,CSARGGDTNEQFF
TRBD1,TRBJ2-1,few,15,TRBV7-7,TGTGCCAGCAGCTCACGGACAGGGGGGTTTGAGGAGCAGTTCTTC,CASSSRTGGFEEQFF
NA,TRBJ1-2,NA,15,TRBV6-1,TGTGCCAGCAGAAGTAGGGGGATCATTACCTATGGCTACACCTTC,CASRSRGIITYGYTF
TRBD2,TRBJ2-1,once,17,TRBV5-1,TGCGCCAGCAGCTCCAGGACTAGCGGGTCCCAATACAATGAGCAGTTCTTC,CASSSRTSGSQYNEQFF
NA,TRBJ2-7,NA,13,TRBV6-5,TGTGCCAGCAGTTACTCTGAGGGGTACGAGCAGTACTTC,CASSYSEGYEQYF
NA,TRBJ2-1,once,12,TRBV29-1,TGCAGCACTAATACCCCTCCCAATGAGCAGTTCTTC,CSTNTPPNEQFF
TRBD2,TRBJ2-7,NA,15,TRBV5-1,TGCGCCAGCAGCCAGGGGACTAGCCGCTCCTACGAGCAGTACTTC,CASSQGTSRSYEQYF
NA,TRBJ2-7,NA,13,TRBV20-1,TGCAGTGCTAGGGGCAGGGGGGCCCGCGAGCAGTACTTC,CSARGRGAREQYF
TRBD1,TRBJ2-1,NA,14,TRBV29-1,TGCAGCGTTGAGAGGTCAGGGGGCGGGAATGAGCAGTTCTTC,CSVERSGGGNEQFF
TRBD2,TRBJ2-7,NA,16,TRBV5-6,TGTGCCAGCAGCTCTCTTACTAGCGGACTCTCCTACGAGCAGTACTTC,CASSSLTSGLSYEQYF
TRBD1,TRBJ1-1,NA,14,TRBV3-1,TGTGCCAGCAGCCTCCGGACAGGGGGGACTGAAGCTTTCTTT,CASSLRTGGTEAFF
TRBD1,TRBJ2-7,few,13,TRBV6-5,TGTGCCAGCAAACAGGGGGGCTCCTACGAGCAGTACTTC,CASKQGGSYEQYF
TRBD2,TRBJ2-3,NA,16,TRBV7-3,TGTGCCAGCATCATTTGCAAGCGGGGCAGCACAGATACGCAGTATTTT,CASIICKRGSTDTQYF
TRBD2,TRBJ2-1,NA,19,TRBV12-5,TGTGCTAGTGTCGTCACCCATAGCGGGGGGCCTGCACCGTACAATGAGCAGTTCTTC,CASVVTHSGGPAPYNEQFF
NA,TRBJ1-1,NA,11,TRBV5-6,TGTGCCAGCAGCTTTGGCGCTGAAGCTTTCTTT,CASSFGAEAFF
NA,TRBJ2-2,once,12,TRBV7-8,TGTGCCAGCAGCTCCCAGGCCGGGGAGCTGTTTTTT,CASSSQAGELFF
NA,TRBJ1-1,few,14,TRBV5-5,TGTGCCAGCAGCTTGAAGGGGGGTAACACTGAAGCTTTCTTT,CASSLKGGNTEAFF
TRBD2,TRBJ2-1,NA,15,TRBV19,TGTGCCAGTACCGGGACTAGCGGGGTCTACAATGAGCAGTTCTTC,CASTGTSGVYNEQFF
NA,TRBJ1-6,large,15,TRBV7-3,TGTGCCAGCAGCTTAACGGGCGGCTCAAATTCACCCCTCCACTTT,CASSLTGGSNSPLHF
TRBD1,TRBJ1-6,NA,18,TRBV6-5,TGTGCCAGCAGTTACTCCCGGACCGGGACAGGGTCTAATTCACCCCTCCACTTT,CASSYSRTGTGSNSPLHF
TRBD1,TRBJ1-6,NA,15,TRBV7-2,TGTGCCAGCAGCTCCTTACAGGGGGCAAATTCACCCCTCCACTTT,CASSSLQGANSPLHF
TRBD1,TRBJ2-7,NA,12,TRBV29-1,TGCAGCGGCGGACAGGGGGAGTACGAGCAGTACTTC,CSGGQGEYEQYF
NA,TRBJ2-7,NA,14,TRBV5-6,TGTGCCAGCAGCGTAGGACAGTTGACCTACGAGCAGTACTTC,CASSVGQLTYEQYF
NA,TRBJ2-4,NA,13,TRBV20-1,TGCAGTGCTAACACGGGGGCAGTGAACATTCAGTACTTC,CSANTGAVNIQYF
TRBD1,TRBJ2-7,NA,15,TRBV20-1,TGCAGTGCTAGGGGGACAGGGGGCGTCAGGTACGAGCAGTACTTC,CSARGTGGVRYEQYF
TRBD1,TRBJ2-7,few,16,TRBV9,TGTGCCAGCAGTGATTCCGACAGGGCTGATCGCTACGAGCAGTACTTC,CASSDSDRADRYEQYF
TRBD1,TRBJ2-7,NA,13,TRBV5-1,TGCGCCAGCAGCTTGGTGACAGGGACCGAGCAGTACTTC,CASSLVTGTEQYF
TRBD1,TRBJ2-7,NA,14,TRBV13,TGTGCCAGCAGCTCTCCGGGACAGACTTACGAGCAGTACTTC,CASSSPGQTYEQYF
NA,TRBJ2-4,NA,14,TRBV11-2,TGTGCCAGCAGCGCACGGGGTCCCCTAACCATTCAGTACTTC,CASSARGPLTIQYF
TRBD2,TRBJ2-2,NA,16,TRBV5-5,TGTGCCAGCAGCGTTACCCTAGCGGCTTACACCGGGGAGCTGTTTTTT,CASSVTLAAYTGELFF
NA,TRBJ1-5,NA,13,TRBV19,TGTGCCAGTAGTATCGACGGGTATCAGCCCCAGCATTTT,CASSIDGYQPQHF
TRBD2,TRBJ2-1,NA,13,TRBV14,TGTGCCAGCAGCCAAGCACTAGCGGGGTCCCAGTTCTTC,CASSQALAGSQFF